The 18 T cell receptor beta chains in this list originate from one sample, sequenced in a study of blood T cell repertoires in COVID-19. TCRdb's copy holds only in-frame clones and misses some; the assay was immunoSEQ multiplex PCR. The table has about 26,000 clones, 70% to 90% seen once. Sequencing input: peripheral blood. The origin of the receptors is a human donor in a cohort sampled during active COVID-19.

This clone was seen only a few times. The chain employs TRBV18 and TRBJ2-3; the match to TRBD2 covers 8 bases. CDR1 KGHSH and CDR2 LQKENI come from the germline V gene. The trim removed 7 bases at V and 0 bases at J, leaving 3 bases unmatched. The CDR3 spans 14 residues. DNA for the CDR3: TGTGCCAGCTATGCGGGGGGAAGCACAGATACGCAGTATTTT. Translated: CASYAGGSTDTQYF.

The V and J genes are TRBV5-1 and TRBJ2-1; 10 bases map to TRBD1. The V gene end was trimmed by 4 bases and the J gene end by 4 bases; junction bases not matched to a gene: 14. Germline CDR1 and CDR2: SGHRS and YFSETQ. This CDR3 is built from 18 residues. The CDR3 loop is CASSPRDRGLSGYNEQFF. The CDR3 nucleotides read TGCGCCAGCAGCCCCCGGGACAGGGGTCTATCTGGTTACAATGAGCAGTTCTTC.

The chain carries TRBV11-3 and TRBJ2-1; tentative D call: TRBD2 (6 bases). CDR1 is SGHNT, CDR2 YENEEA, per germline. The CDR3 contains 16 residues. The V and J ends lost 1 base and 0 bases respectively, with 10 bases between them. In nucleotides, the CDR3 is TGTGCCAGCAGCTTAGGCGGGGAAAGCTCCTACAATGAGCAGTTCTTC. Encoded protein: CASSLGGESSYNEQFF.

The chain couples TRBV9 to TRBJ1-1, with a tentative D call TRBD1 (6 bases). This CDR3 contains 14 residues. V lost 2 bases, J lost 3 bases, and 11 bases lay in between. From germline, CDR1 is SGDLS and CDR2 YYNGEE. CDR3 sequence (DNA): TGTGCCAGCAGCGTCGGACAGCTAGACACTGAAGCTTTCTTT. Residues: CASSVGQLDTEAFF.

The chain links TRBV4-1 to TRBJ2-2, with TRBD2 matching over 10 bases. V gave up 5 bases and J gave up 6 bases; unmatched junction bases: 21. The germline V gene encodes CDR1 MGHRA and CDR2 YSYEKL. The CDR3 is made up of 20 amino acids. In nucleotides, the CDR3 is TGCGCCAGCAGCTCCCAAAGGGGCCGAGCGGGAGGGCCAATAGCCGGGGAGCTGTTTTTT. Amino acid sequence: CASSSQRGRAGGPIAGELFF.

The chain has TRBV7-3 and TRBJ2-1, with TRBD2 matching 8 bases. Trimming cost V 4 bases and J 1 base; bases outside gene matches: 3. CDR1 and CDR2 from the germline V gene are SGHTA and FQGTGA. This CDR3 contains 15 residues. The CDR3 nucleotides read TGTGCCAGCAGCTCGAGCGGGAGATCCTACAATGAGCAGTTCTTC. Translated, it gives CASSSSGRSYNEQFF.

The rearrangement joins TRBV10-3 to TRBJ2-7; D is perhaps TRBD1 (8 bases). Germline V gene data show CDR1 as ENHRY and CDR2 as SYGVKD. The CDR3 totals 18 residues. Trimming took 0 bases from V and 0 from J, leaving 18 bases between them. The CDR3: CAISESFTGGAFSYEQYF. The CDR3 DNA reads as TGTGCCATCAGTGAGTCGTTCACAGGGGGGGCTTTCTCCTACGAGCAGTACTTC.

The CDR3 sequence: CASGLPSTDTQYF. Written as DNA, the CDR3 is TGTGCCAGTGGCTTACCTAGCACAGATACGCAGTATTTT. J is TRBJ2-3 and V is TRBV6-5; D gene unclear. The CDR3 runs to 13 residues. V was pared by 9 bases and J by 0 bases, with 10 bases between. The germline V gene encodes CDR1 MNHEY and CDR2 SVGAGI.

CDR3 in DNA: TGCGCCAGCAGCTTGAATTCCGGGGGTGAGGGTGACGAGCAGTACTTC. The encoded protein is CASSLNSGGEGDEQYF. The chain has TRBV5-1 and TRBJ2-7; a weak D match, TRBD2 (6 bases). The CDR3 runs to 16 residues. Per the germline V gene, CDR1 is SGHRS and CDR2 is YFSETQ. V lost 1 base to trimming and J lost 5 bases, with 19 bases between them.

Only a few counts were recorded for this clone. V gene TRBV14 combines with J gene TRBJ1-1, with TRBD1 as a possible D gene (6 bases). Germline lookup yields CDR1 SGHDN and CDR2 FVKESK. Trimming took 1 base from V and 6 from J, leaving 9 bases between them. CDR3 length: 13 residues. CDR3 sequence reads: CASSQVRGAEAFF. DNA of the CDR3: TGTGCCAGCAGCCAAGTCAGGGGCGCTGAAGCTTTCTTT.

The CDR3 spells CASSSGGSYFSGNTIYF. CDR3 bases: TGTGCCAGTAGTTCCGGAGGGAGTTACTTCTCTGGAAACACCATATATTTT. The gene calls are TRBV19 and TRBJ1-3; D gene ambiguous. CDR1 is LNHDA, CDR2 SQIVND, per germline (reference sequence). V shed 5 bases and J shed 0 bases, with 17 bases lying between them. The CDR3 is 17 residues long.

This chain joins TRBV7-9 and TRBJ1-6; no reliable D call. Trimming removed 6 bases from V and 7 bases from J, with 13 bases in between. Germline loops: CDR1 SEHNR, CDR2 FQNEAQ (reference sequence). The CDR3 is 14 amino acids. As DNA, the CDR3 is TGTGCCAGCAGACCCGTCGGCGGAAATTCACCCCTCCACTTT. Its translation: CASRPVGGNSPLHF.

This chain connects TRBV7-2 to TRBJ2-1, with TRBD2 identical over 14 bases. After removal of 2 bases from V and 7 bases from J, the junction contained 7 bases not matched to a gene. This CDR3 has 17 amino acids. Per germline, CDR1 SGHTA and CDR2 FQGNSA. The CDR3 sequence: CASSLRTGTSGSNEQFF. The CDR3 DNA reads as TGTGCCAGCAGCTTAAGGACTGGGACTAGCGGGAGTAATGAGCAGTTCTTC.

This clone has a handful of counts. This chain uses TRBV2 with TRBJ2-2; 7 bases fit TRBD2. This CDR3 has 13 residues. Germline loops: CDR1 SNHLY, CDR2 FYNNEI. Trimming cost V 6 bases and J 6 bases; bases outside gene matches: 4. Here the CDR3 DNA reads TGTGCCAGCAGACCCGGACTAGCCGGGGAGCTGTTTTTT. Translating gives CASRPGLAGELFF.

This chain links TRBV9 with TRBJ1-6; 8 bases match TRBD1. Trimming took 3 bases from V and 6 from J; bases not matched to a gene: 5. From germline, CDR1 is SGDLS and CDR2 YYNGEE. The CDR3 contains 15 residues. The CDR3 is CASSAGQASNSPLHF. CDR3 in DNA: TGTGCCAGCAGCGCGGGACAGGCTAGTAATTCACCCCTCCACTTT.

The rearrangement uses TRBV15 and TRBJ1-6; D unresolved. The germline gives CDR1 LNHNV, CDR2 YYDKDF (reference sequence). V lost 3 bases to trimming and J lost 10 bases, with 7 bases between them. The CDR3 consists of 12 residues. The CDR3 reads CATSSPVSPLHF. CDR3 nucleotides: TGTGCCACCAGCAGTCCGGTCTCACCCCTCCACTTT.

The chain carries TRBV29-1 and TRBJ2-1; possibly TRBD2 for D (5 bases). Germline V gene sequence: CDR1 SQVTM, CDR2 ANQGSEA. Trimming pared 4 bases from V and 0 bases from J, leaving 13 bases between. The CDR3 spans 15 residues. The CDR3 loop reads CSVGRGPSSYNEQFF. DNA for the CDR3: TGCAGCGTTGGTCGGGGTCCGTCCTCCTACAATGAGCAGTTCTTC.

The chain recombines TRBV5-1 with TRBJ2-3; 11 nucleotides align to TRBD2. Germline CDR1 SGHRS, CDR2 YFSETQ. This CDR3 contains 14 residues. Trimming at V came to 6 bases and at J to 4 bases, leaving 4 bases not matched to a gene. In DNA, the CDR3 is TGCGCCAGCACGACTAGCGGGGTCCCAGATACGCAGTATTTT. Amino acid sequence: CASTTSGVPDTQYF.